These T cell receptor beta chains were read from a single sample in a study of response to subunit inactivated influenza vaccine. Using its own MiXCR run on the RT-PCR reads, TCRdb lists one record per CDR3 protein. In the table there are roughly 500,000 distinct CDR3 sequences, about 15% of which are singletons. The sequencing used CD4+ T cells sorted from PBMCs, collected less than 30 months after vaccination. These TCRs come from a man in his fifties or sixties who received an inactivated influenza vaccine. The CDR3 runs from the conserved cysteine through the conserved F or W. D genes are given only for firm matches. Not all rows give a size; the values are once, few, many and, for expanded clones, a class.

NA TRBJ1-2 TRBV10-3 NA TGTGCCATCAGTGAGACAGCTGACTATGGCTACACCTTC CAISETADYGYTF
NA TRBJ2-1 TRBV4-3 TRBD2 TGCGCCAGCAGCCAACACTCGGGGAGACTAGCGGGAGGTCAGAATGAGCAGTTCTTC CASSQHSGRLAGGQNEQFF
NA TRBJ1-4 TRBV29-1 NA TGCAGCGTGAGCAAGGGTATGGGGCGTGAAAAACTGTTTTTT CSVSKGMGREKLFF
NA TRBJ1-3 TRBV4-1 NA TGCGCCAGCAGCCAAGCTCACAGCATCTCTGGAAACACCATATATTTT CASSQAHSISGNTIYF
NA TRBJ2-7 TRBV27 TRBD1 TGTGCCAGGCCGGGACAGGGTACCTACGAGCAGTACTTC CARPGQGTYEQYF
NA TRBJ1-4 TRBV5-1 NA TGCGCCAGCAGCTTGGTAGGGGGTCGTAATGAAAAACTGTTTTTT CASSLVGGRNEKLFF
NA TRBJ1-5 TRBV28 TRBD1 TGTGCCAGCAGTACAGGGGACGGGCGCAATCAGCCCCAGCATTTT CASSTGDGRNQPQHF
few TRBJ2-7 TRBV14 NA TGTGCCAGCAGCCAAGATCTAGTCAGCTCCTACGAGCAGTACTTC CASSQDLVSSYEQYF
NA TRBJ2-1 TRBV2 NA TGTGCCAGCAGTGTTAACAGGGACAATGAGCAGTTCTTC CASSVNRDNEQFF
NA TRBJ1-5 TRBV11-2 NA TGTGCCAGCAGCTTACTGTCGGGCCGGGGGGGAAATCAGCCCCAGCATTTT CASSLLSGRGGNQPQHF
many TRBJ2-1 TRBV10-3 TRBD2 TGTGCCATCAGCCAACGCGGGGCCGGGACTAGCGCGAATGAGCAGTTCTTC CAISQRGAGTSANEQFF
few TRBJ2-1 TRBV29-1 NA TGCAGCGTTGGCGCGGGGATTTCCTACAATGAGCAGTTCTTC CSVGAGISYNEQFF
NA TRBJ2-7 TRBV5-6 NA TGTGCCAGCAGCAAAAGGACGCTTACCTACGAGCAGTACTTC CASSKRTLTYEQYF
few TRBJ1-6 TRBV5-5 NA TGTGCCAGCAGCTCGCGGCCAGAGCTCAATTCACCCCTCCACTTT CASSSRPELNSPLHF
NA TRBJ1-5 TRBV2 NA TGTGCCAGCAGGGGGGACGTAAGTCATCAGCCCCAGCATTTT CASRGDVSHQPQHF
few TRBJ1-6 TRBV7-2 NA TGTGCCAGCAGCTTTGACAGACAGAATAATTCACCCCTCCACTTT CASSFDRQNNSPLHF
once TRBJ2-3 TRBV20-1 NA TGCAGTGCTAGATCCCAAGAAAACGGATATACGCAGTATTTT CSARSQENGYTQYF
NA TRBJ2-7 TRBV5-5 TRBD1 TGTGCCAGCAGCTTGGCCGGGACAGTTTACGAGCAGTACTTC CASSLAGTVYEQYF
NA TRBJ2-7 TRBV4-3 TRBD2 TGCGCCAGCAGCCCCAGCGGGGGGATTTCCTACGAGCAGTACTTC CASSPSGGISYEQYF
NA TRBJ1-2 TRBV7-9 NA TGTGCCAGCAGCAGCAGGGATGGCTACACCTTC CASSSRDGYTF
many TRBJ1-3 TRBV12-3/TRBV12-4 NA TGTGCCAGCAGACAGAGCTCTGGAAACACCATATATTTT CASRQSSGNTIYF
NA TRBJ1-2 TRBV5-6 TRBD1 TGTGCCAGCAGCAGCAGGGGGCTCGGATATGGCTACACCTTC CASSSRGLGYGYTF
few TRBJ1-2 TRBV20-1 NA TGCAGTGCTAGAGATCTAATTCTCTATGGCTACACCTTC CSARDLILYGYTF
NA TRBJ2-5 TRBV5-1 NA TGCGCCAGCAGCCTGGAACAGGGATCCCAAGAGACCCAGTACTTC CASSLEQGSQETQYF
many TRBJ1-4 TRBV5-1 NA TGCGCCAGCAGCCCAGGGTCCGCAACTAATGAAAAACTGTTTTTT CASSPGSATNEKLFF
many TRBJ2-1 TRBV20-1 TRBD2 TGCAGTGCTAGCGAGTTACTAGCGGGGTTCAATGAGCAGTTCTTC CSASELLAGFNEQFF
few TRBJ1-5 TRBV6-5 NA TGTGCCAGCAGTTACGTGGGGGCGGGTCAGCCCCAGCATTTT CASSYVGAGQPQHF
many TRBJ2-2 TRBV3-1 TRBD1 TGTGCCAGCAGCCAAGGGACAGGGCCCGGGGAGCTGTTTTTT CASSQGTGPGELFF
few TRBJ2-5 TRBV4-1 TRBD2 TGCGCCAGCAGCAGCGGGGCTCGAGAGACCCAGTACTTC CASSSGARETQYF
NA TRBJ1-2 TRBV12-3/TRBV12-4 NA TGTGCCAGCAGCCCGGACGGATCAGCTAACTATGGCTACACCTTC CASSPDGSANYGYTF
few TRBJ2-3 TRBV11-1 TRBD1 TGTGCCAGCAGCGCACGACAGGGAGGCACAGATACGCAGTATTTT CASSARQGGTDTQYF
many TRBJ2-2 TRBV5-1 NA TGCGCCAGCAGGGTCGCGAACACCGGGGAGCTGTTTTTT CASRVANTGELFF
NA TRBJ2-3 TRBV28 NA TGTGCCAGCAGTTTTGGGGGAGTGGTGCGAGATACGCAGTATTTT CASSFGGVVRDTQYF
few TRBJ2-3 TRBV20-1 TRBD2 TGCAGTGCTCATAGACCTAGCGGGAGTATCGATACGCAGTATTTT CSAHRPSGSIDTQYF
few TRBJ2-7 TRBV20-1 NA TGCAGTGCTAGAGATCCCCAGGGGAGACGTTACGAGCAGTACTTC CSARDPQGRRYEQYF
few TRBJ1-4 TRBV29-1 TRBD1 TGCAGCGTTGAAGGGACAGGGCCTGCAACTAATGAAAAACTGTTTTTT CSVEGTGPATNEKLFF
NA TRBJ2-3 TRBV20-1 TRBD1 TGCAGTGCTACGGACAGGGAGGATACGCAGTATTTT CSATDREDTQYF
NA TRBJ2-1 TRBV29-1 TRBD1 TGCAGCGTTTGGAACAGGGGCGGTGAGCAGTTCTTC CSVWNRGGEQFF
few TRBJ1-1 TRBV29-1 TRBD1 TGCAGCGGATCCGACAGGGGGCAAGTAGCTTTCTTT CSGSDRGQVAFF
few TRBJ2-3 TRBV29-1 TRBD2 TGCAGCGTTGGCGCTAGGGGTAAAAGGCTTAGCGGGGGGAATACGCAGTATTTT CSVGARGKRLSGGNTQYF
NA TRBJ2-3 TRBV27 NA TGTGCCAGCACTCACGAAGTCCGGGGCAGTGGGAGTTTCGATACGCAGTATTTT CASTHEVRGSGSFDTQYF
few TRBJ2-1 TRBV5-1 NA TGCGCCAGCAGCTTTGAGGCCGGTTATGAGCAGTTCTTC CASSFEAGYEQFF
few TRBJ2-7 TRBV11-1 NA TGTGCCAGCAGCTTAAGCCCCCTCGGGGTATCCTACGAGCAGTACTTC CASSLSPLGVSYEQYF
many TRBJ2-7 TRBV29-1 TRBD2 TGCAGCGCCGCAGGAGGGACTAGCAGCCCCTACGAGCAGTACTTC CSAAGGTSSPYEQYF
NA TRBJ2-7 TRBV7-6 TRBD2 TGTGCCAGCAGCTTCGGGACTAGCGGGAGCTCCTACGAGCAGTACTTC CASSFGTSGSSYEQYF
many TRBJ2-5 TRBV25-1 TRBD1 TGTGCCAGCAGTCGGGATACGACAGGGATCGGAGAGACCCAGTACTTC CASSRDTTGIGETQYF
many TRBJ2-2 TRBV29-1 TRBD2 TGCAGCGTGGTGACTAGCGGGGTACAGGGGGAGCTGTTTTTT CSVVTSGVQGELFF
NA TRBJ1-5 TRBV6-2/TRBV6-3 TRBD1 TGTGCCAGCAGCCAACGACAGGGAATACAGCCCCAGCATTTT CASSQRQGIQPQHF
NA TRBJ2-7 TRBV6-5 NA TGTGCCAGCAGTTACGGGGGAGAGCAGTACTTC CASSYGGEQYF
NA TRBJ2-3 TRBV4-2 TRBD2 TGTGCCAGCAGCCATATACTAGCGGGGGACTTAGGAGCGCAGTATTTT CASSHILAGDLGAQYF
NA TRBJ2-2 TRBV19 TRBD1 TGTGCCAGTAGTTTTCCCGGGACAGGGGGCAGCGGGGAGCTGTTTTTT CASSFPGTGGSGELFF
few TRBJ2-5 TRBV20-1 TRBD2 TGCAGTGCTAGCCCGTCTAGCGGGAGAGTTGAGACCCAGTACTTC CSASPSSGRVETQYF
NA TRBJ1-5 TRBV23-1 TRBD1 TGCGCCAGCAGTCCCCCCGGGACAGGGAATCAGCCCCAGCATTTT CASSPPGTGNQPQHF
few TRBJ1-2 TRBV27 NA TGTGCCAGCAGTTTCTCCCGGGGGAGTAACTATGGCTACACCTTC CASSFSRGSNYGYTF
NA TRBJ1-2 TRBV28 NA TGTGCCAGCAGTCCGCTCAGGGGCGCCGCTAACTATGGCTACACCTTC CASSPLRGAANYGYTF
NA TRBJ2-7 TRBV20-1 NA TGCAGTGCTAGACAGGGAGGTGGTTGGTCCTACGAGCAGTACTTC CSARQGGGWSYEQYF
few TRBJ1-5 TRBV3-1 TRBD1 TGTGCCAGCAGCCAAGATCAGGGGACAGGTCAACCCCAGCATTTT CASSQDQGTGQPQHF
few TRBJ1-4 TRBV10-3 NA TGTGCCATCAGTGAGCGGCACTTTGAAAAACTGTTTTTT CAISERHFEKLFF
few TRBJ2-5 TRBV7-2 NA TGTGCCAGCAGCCTGGACCTCGGTGTCCAGTACTTC CASSLDLGVQYF